This TCR beta chain came from a study of Tregs in tolerant kidney transplant recipients. Unstimulated regulatory T cells (CD4+CD25+CD127-), CD4+CD25- non-regulatory cells, CD4 and CD8 cells were FACS-sorted from thawed PBMCs. General study points: Validation in larger populations is needed because few patients were studied. No direct test of biological reproducibility was done here. The most relevant donor-specific Treg TCRbeta repertoire apparently came from expansion with activated donor B cells.

Repertoires were generated with immunoSEQ multiplex PCR, while TCRdb's copy carries only in-frame clones and drops some. The sample consists of more than 95,000 clones, 85% to 95% of them appearing once. Notes on this clone: What it binds is not known.

The TCR comes from a human donor in good health. The specimen sequenced was CD4+ T cells from blood.

For the CDR3, the DNA is TGTGCCAGCAGCTCTCCTCCCCCCCGGGATGAAGCTTTCTTT. Its protein product is CASSSPPPRDEAFF. The chain uses TRBV7-9 and TRBJ1-1, with D hard to call. The germline gives CDR1 SEHNR, CDR2 FQNEAQ (reference sequence). The CDR3 consists of 14 residues. Trimming shortened V by 4 bases and J by 7 bases, and 16 bases separated the two germline ends.